Listed below are T cell receptor beta chains from one sample, sequenced in a study of blood T cell repertoires in COVID-19. The assay was immunoSEQ multiplex PCR, and TCRdb's table has in-frame clones only and misses some. The repertoire includes around 160,000 clones, more than 85% of them detected once, and around 0.99% sits in the top ten. Sequenced material: peripheral blood. The source is a man aged 18 to 29 with acute or convalescent COVID-19. The CDR3 runs from the conserved cysteine through the conserved F or W. The D gene is left open where the match is weak. Not all rows give a size; the values are once, few, many and, for expanded clones, a class.

v_call	d_call	clone_size	j_call	cdr3_aa	cdr3_nt
TRBV6-5	TRBD1	NA	TRBJ1-6	CASKIQGQNSPLHF	TGTGCCAGCAAGATACAGGGGCAAAATTCACCCCTCCACTTT
TRBV5-1	TRBD1	NA	TRBJ1-3	CASSVEGQPRNTIYF	TGCGCCAGCAGCGTGGAGGGACAGCCCAGAAACACCATATATTTT
TRBV7-2	NA	once	TRBJ1-2	CASSETGRGGYTF	TGTGCCAGCAGCGAGACGGGGAGAGGAGGCTACACCTTC
TRBV7-2	NA	NA	TRBJ2-3	CASRWGPYSTDTQYF	TGTGCCAGCAGGTGGGGGCCCTATAGCACAGATACGCAGTATTTT
TRBV28	NA	NA	TRBJ2-1	CASSRRGPDEQFF	TGTGCCAGCAGTCGCCGTGGGCCGGATGAGCAGTTCTTC
TRBV7-8	TRBD1	NA	TRBJ1-3	CASSLEGASGNTIYF	TGTGCCAGCAGCTTAGAGGGGGCATCTGGAAACACCATATATTTT
TRBV5-1	NA	NA	TRBJ2-1	CASSLNGGSYNEQFF	TGCGCCAGCAGCTTGAACGGGGGCTCCTACAATGAGCAGTTCTTC
TRBV6-5	NA	NA	TRBJ1-5	CASTETDRSNQPQHF	TGTGCCAGCACCGAGACAGATAGAAGCAATCAGCCCCAGCATTTT
TRBV7-3	TRBD1	once	TRBJ2-1	CASSLMGGVASGTGGLDEQFF	TGTGCCAGCAGCTTAATGGGAGGGGTGGCTTCCGGGACAGGGGGTTTAGATGAGCAGTTCTTC
TRBV30	NA	NA	TRBJ1-1	CAWSVPVEAFF	TGTGCCTGGAGTGTCCCCGTTGAAGCTTTCTTT
TRBV6-5	NA	once	TRBJ2-3	CASSFSGNPSTDTQYF	TGTGCCAGCAGTTTTTCAGGGAACCCTAGCACAGATACGCAGTATTTT
TRBV19	NA	NA	TRBJ2-2	CASSITLTRYDGELFF	TGTGCCAGTAGTATAACCCTTACTAGATATGACGGGGAGCTGTTTTTT
TRBV5-4	TRBD1	NA	TRBJ1-1	CASSVGQGFTEAFF	TGTGCCAGCAGCGTGGGACAGGGGTTTACTGAAGCTTTCTTT
TRBV18	NA	few	TRBJ2-2	CASSHRETGELFF	TGTGCCAGCTCACACAGAGAGACCGGGGAGCTGTTTTTT
TRBV7-6	NA	NA	TRBJ2-3	CASSSHAGGTDTQYF	TGTGCCAGCAGCTCGCATGCAGGGGGCACAGATACGCAGTATTTT
TRBV7-8	NA	NA	TRBJ2-7	CASSRYLTVPLSYEQYF	TGTGCCAGCAGCCGATACCTGACAGTGCCCCTCTCCTACGAGCAGTACTTC
TRBV7-2	TRBD1	NA	TRBJ1-2	CASSLPPRQGGSGYTF	TGTGCCAGCAGCTTACCCCCTAGACAGGGGGGATCTGGCTACACCTTC
TRBV11-2	NA	once	TRBJ2-2	CASSLDRAGRELFF	TGTGCCAGCAGCTTAGATAGGGCGGGCCGGGAGCTGTTTTTT
TRBV19	NA	NA	TRBJ1-5	CASNPASNQPQHF	TGTGCCAGTAACCCCGCGAGCAATCAGCCCCAGCATTTT
TRBV7-3	TRBD2	once	TRBJ2-3	CASSLMSSGHTDTQYF	TGTGCCAGCAGCTTAATGTCTAGCGGACACACAGATACGCAGTATTTT
TRBV19	NA	NA	TRBJ2-7	CASSMAGYSYEQYF	TGTGCCAGTAGTATGGCGGGGTACAGCTACGAGCAGTACTTC
TRBV7-9	TRBD1	NA	TRBJ1-6	CASSPGTGHSPLHF	TGTGCCAGCAGCCCCGGGACAGGGCACTCACCCCTCCACTTT
TRBV30	TRBD2	NA	TRBJ2-5	CAWSALAGGQETQYF	TGTGCCTGGAGTGCCCTAGCGGGGGGGCAGGAGACCCAGTACTTC
TRBV21-1	NA	NA	TRBJ1-1	CASSKPGHSMNTEAFF	TGTGCCAGCAGCAAACCTGGACATTCTATGAACACTGAAGCTTTCTTT
TRBV5-4	TRBD2	NA	TRBJ2-3	CASSDGPGGDTQYF	TGTGCCAGCAGCGACGGTCCGGGGGGAGATACGCAGTATTTT
TRBV27	NA	NA	TRBJ1-5	CASRGQNNQPQHF	TGTGCCAGCAGAGGACAGAACAATCAGCCCCAGCATTTT
TRBV19	NA	few	TRBJ1-4	CASRQGLNEKLFF	TGTGCCAGTAGACAGGGTCTGAATGAAAAACTGTTTTTT
TRBV7-9	TRBD2	few	TRBJ2-3	CASTLLIAGSTDTQYF	TGTGCCAGCACCCTACTTATAGCGGGAAGCACAGATACGCAGTATTTT
TRBV18	TRBD1	NA	TRBJ1-2	CASSPSDRAGDYGYTF	TGTGCCAGCTCACCTTCGGACAGGGCAGGCGACTATGGCTACACCTTC
TRBV2	TRBD1	NA	TRBJ2-7	CASSEGRGRTYEQYF	TGTGCCAGCAGTGAAGGCAGGGGGCGGACCTACGAGCAGTACTTC
TRBV27	TRBD2	NA	TRBJ2-5	CASSSRTSGGNLETQYF	TGTGCCAGCAGTTCCAGGACTAGCGGGGGGAACCTTGAGACCCAGTACTTC
TRBV6-5	TRBD2	NA	TRBJ2-3	CATQQRDTDTQYF	TGTGCCACCCAGCAGCGGGACACAGATACGCAGTATTTT
TRBV6-5	NA	NA	TRBJ2-5	CASSLSGGQETQYF	TGTGCCAGCAGTCTAAGTGGGGGGCAAGAGACCCAGTACTTC
TRBV7-9	NA	NA	TRBJ1-2	CASSAPGHSYGYTF	TGTGCCAGCAGCGCACCTGGGCATAGCTATGGCTACACCTTC
TRBV7-8	TRBD1	NA	TRBJ1-3	CASSPGTGILTGNTIYF	TGTGCCAGCAGCCCTGGGACAGGGATCCTCACTGGAAACACCATATATTTT
TRBV5-1	TRBD1	once	TRBJ2-1	CASKTGGSYNEQFF	TGCGCCAGCAAGACAGGGGGGTCCTACAATGAGCAGTTCTTC
TRBV18	NA	NA	TRBJ2-5	CASSRTNSQETQYF	TGTGCCAGCTCACGGACAAACAGCCAAGAGACCCAGTACTTC
TRBV28	TRBD1	NA	TRBJ2-3	CASSSTGGRTDTQYF	TGTGCCAGCAGTTCGACAGGGGGTAGAACAGATACGCAGTATTTT
TRBV12-5	TRBD1	NA	TRBJ2-2	CASGLDRGVATGELFF	TGTGCTAGTGGCCTGGACAGGGGGGTTGCGACCGGGGAGCTGTTTTTT
TRBV3-1/TRBV3-2	TRBD1	NA	TRBJ2-1	CASSPRDSSYNEQFF	TGTGCCAGCAGCCCCCGGGACAGCTCCTACAATGAGCAGTTCTTC
TRBV18	NA	NA	TRBJ1-3	CASSPLDSGSGNTIYF	TGTGCCAGCTCACCATTGGACAGCGGCTCTGGAAACACCATATATTTT
TRBV5-1	NA	once	TRBJ2-1	CASSFAGNEQFF	TGCGCCAGCAGCTTCGCAGGGAATGAGCAGTTCTTC
TRBV7-2	NA	NA	TRBJ1-2	CASSLNRVSYGYTF	TGTGCCAGCAGCTTGAACAGGGTGAGCTATGGCTACACCTTC
TRBV6-5	NA	NA	TRBJ1-1	CASSYVKNTEAFF	TGTGCCAGCAGTTACGTTAAGAACACTGAAGCTTTCTTT
TRBV30	NA	NA	TRBJ1-5	CAWSSLNSNQPQHF	TGTGCCTGGAGCAGTCTTAATAGCAATCAGCCCCAGCATTTT
TRBV5-4	NA	once	TRBJ2-4	CASSSQGGGKNIQYF	TGTGCCAGCAGTTCGCAGGGTGGCGGCAAAAACATTCAGTACTTC
TRBV15	TRBD1	NA	TRBJ2-4	CATSRILSGTVYF	TGTGCCACCAGCAGAATATTATCCGGGACAGTGTACTTC
TRBV9	NA	NA	TRBJ1-6	CASSVNAGSPLHF	TGTGCCAGCAGCGTAAATGCGGGTTCACCCCTCCACTTT